Given below is one TCR beta chain in context. Methods used by the authors: By means of reference gene primer amplification, nucleated cell counts were estimated. Sequencing was performed with immunoSEQ multiplex PCR; in TCRdb, only in-frame clones are kept and a portion is missing. The DNA was the basis for D and trimming; V, J and clone size are from that table. The sample consists of around 50,000 clones, around 90% of them appearing once. This sample was included in a study of blood T cell repertoires in COVID-19. Looking at the study overall: COVID-19 samples, acute and convalescent, were from the United States, Italy and Spain. Nucleic acid was either cDNA or gDNA, and it came from T cells, B-cell-depleted T cells, or PBMCs.

The CDR3 loop spans 12 amino acids. V lost 2 bases and J lost 1, with 5 bases in between. Germline V CDR1 and CDR2: SQVTM, ANQGSEA. Sequencing was carried out using peripheral blood. The sequence was collected from a human donor in a cohort sampled during active COVID-19. J is TRBJ1-1 and V is TRBV29-1; D not certain. CDR3 in DNA: TGCAGCGTTGAATCTCGGAACACTGAAGCTTTCTTT. Its translation is CSVESRNTEAFF.